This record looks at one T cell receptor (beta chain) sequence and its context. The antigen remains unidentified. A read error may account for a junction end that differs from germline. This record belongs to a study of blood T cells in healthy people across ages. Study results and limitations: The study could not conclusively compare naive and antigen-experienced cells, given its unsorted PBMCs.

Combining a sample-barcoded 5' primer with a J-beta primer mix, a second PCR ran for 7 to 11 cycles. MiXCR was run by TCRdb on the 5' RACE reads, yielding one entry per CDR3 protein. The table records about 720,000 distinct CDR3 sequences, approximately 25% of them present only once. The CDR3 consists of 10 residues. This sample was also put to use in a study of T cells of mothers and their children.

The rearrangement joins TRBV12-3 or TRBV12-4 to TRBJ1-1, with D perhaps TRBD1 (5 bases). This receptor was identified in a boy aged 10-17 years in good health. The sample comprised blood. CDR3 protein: CASSLGRIIF. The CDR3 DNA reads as TGTGCCAGCAGCCTGGGACGGATCATATTT.